Presented here are 5 T cell receptor beta chains from one specimen sequenced in a study of blood T cells in healthy people across ages. Together with a sample-barcoded 5' primer, a J-beta primer mix was included in a second PCR lasting roughly 6 to 12 cycles. MiXCR was run by TCRdb on the 5' RACE reads, yielding one entry per CDR3 protein. Of 980,000 or so distinct CDR3 sequences detected, under 50% appear once; the ten largest clones hold about an eighth. The sample taken for sequencing was blood. These receptors were taken from a man in his thirties or forties in good health.

This chain links TRBV5-1 with TRBJ2-7, with 11 bases that match TRBD2. The J call may be wrong; the DNA end is better matched by TRBJ2-5. Germline-derived CDR1 and CDR2 are SGHRS and YFSETQ. The CDR3 is 15 residues long. CDR3 loop: CASSPTSGGFETQYF. CDR3 nucleotides: TGCGCCAGCAGCCCCACTAGCGGGGGTTTTGAGACCCAGTACTTC.

In nucleotides, the CDR3 is TGTGCCAGCAGCATGGGACTTGCCTACGAGCAGTACTTC. This gives the protein CASSMGLAYEQYF. The V call is TRBV7-3, the J call TRBJ2-7; perhaps TRBD2 as D (6 bases). CDR1 is SGHTA and CDR2 is FQGTGA in the germline V gene. CDR3 length equals 13 residues. V gave up 5 bases and J gave up 2 bases, with 10 bases separating them.

The genes are TRBV20-1 and TRBJ2-7; D could derive from TRBD1 or TRBD2 (7 bases each). The germline gives CDR1 DFQATT, CDR2 SNEGSKA (reference sequence). V was shortened by 6 bases and J by 3 bases, with 15 bases between the two germline ends. This CDR3 spans 13 amino acids. The CDR3, as DNA: TGCAGTGCCCTAGACAGGGACTACTACGAGCAGTACTTC. It translates to CSALDRDYYEQYF.

Concerning this clonotype: It may be a read error: a sequence one base away is much more abundant. The chain employs TRBV2 and TRBJ2-7, with 9 bases that match TRBD1. This CDR3 region has 15 residues. J was trimmed by 5 bases and V by 4 bases; bases with no gene match: 9. The germline V gene encodes CDR1 SNHLY and CDR2 FYNNEI. The CDR3 protein is CASSGVTGGLDEQYF. DNA of the CDR3: TGTGCCAGCAGTGGGGTGACAGGGGGGTTGGACGAGCAGTACTTC.

This clonotype was picked up one time. The chain has TRBV20-1 and TRBJ2-1; TRBD2 is a possible D gene (6 bases). The CDR3 is 13 residues long. Germline V CDR1 and CDR2: DFQATT, SNEGSKA (reference sequence). The ends were cut back, 6 bases at V and 4 bases at J, with 13 bases in the middle. CDR3: CSAYGRGYNEQFF. CDR3 nucleotides: TGCAGTGCCTACGGGAGAGGTTACAATGAGCAGTTCTTC.